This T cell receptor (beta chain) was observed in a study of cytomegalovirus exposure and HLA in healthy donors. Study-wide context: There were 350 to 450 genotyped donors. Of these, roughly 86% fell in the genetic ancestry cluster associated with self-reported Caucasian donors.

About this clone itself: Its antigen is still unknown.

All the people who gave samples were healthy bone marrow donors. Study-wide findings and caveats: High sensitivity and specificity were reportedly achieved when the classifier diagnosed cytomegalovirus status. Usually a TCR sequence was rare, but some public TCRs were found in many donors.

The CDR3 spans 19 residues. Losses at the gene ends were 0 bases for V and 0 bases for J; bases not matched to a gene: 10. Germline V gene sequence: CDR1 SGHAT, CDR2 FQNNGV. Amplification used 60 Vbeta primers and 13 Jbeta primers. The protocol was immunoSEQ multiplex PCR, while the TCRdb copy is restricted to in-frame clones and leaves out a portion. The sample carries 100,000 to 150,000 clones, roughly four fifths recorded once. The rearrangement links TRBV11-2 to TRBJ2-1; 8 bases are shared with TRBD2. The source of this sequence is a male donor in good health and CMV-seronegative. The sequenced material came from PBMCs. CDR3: CASSLDSRTSWSSYNEQFF. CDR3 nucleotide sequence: TGTGCCAGCAGCTTAGACTCCCGGACTAGCTGGAGCTCCTACAATGAGCAGTTCTTC.